This T cell receptor beta chain was captured by sequencing in a study of a mutant IDH1 vaccine in newly diagnosed glioma. In the study overall: Previous care, which was radiotherapy, temozolomide, or both, most often involved both. Overall study findings and caveats: There were vaccine-induced immune responses in about 93% of the patients.

This CDR3 spans 14 amino acids. CDR1 and CDR2 from the germline V gene are SEHNR and FQNEAQ (reference sequence). V dropped 5 bases and J dropped 3 bases, with 13 bases sitting between them. Time point: baseline, week 1 (first vaccination visit). Treatment described: pre-vaccination baseline after standard-of-care therapy. A remark on this clone: Its antigen remains unidentified.

Profiled with immunoSEQ multiplex PCR; TCRdb holds only in-frame clones, not every one. This table holds some 100,000 clones, 83% found once. This chain connects TRBV7-9 to TRBJ2-5; D uncertain. The source was PBMCs, collected from a glioma patient treated with radiotherapy, temozolomide or both. The sequence was obtained from a woman between 50 and 59 years old with glioma. DNA for the CDR3: TGTGCCAGCAGCCCCTCGAGACCAAAAGAGACCCAGTACTTC. Protein sequence: CASSPSRPKETQYF.